Listed below are T cell receptor beta chains from one sample, sequenced in a study of beta chain features in type 1 diabetes. Generated by immunoSEQ multiplex PCR, the TCRdb table keeps only in-frame clones and is missing some. This sample carries over 500,000 clones, 15% of them seen once, and the ten largest clones take approximately 0.099%. Sequencing was done on a sample of naive CD4+ T cells from blood. Source of these receptors: a young man in good health. The CDR3 runs from the conserved cysteine through the conserved F or W.

cdr3_aa	v_call	j_call
CAWSVQVHQPQHF	TRBV30	TRBJ1-5
CSVSSDSLNTEAFF	TRBV29-1	TRBJ1-1
CATRSDGRTYNEQFF	TRBV15	TRBJ2-1
CASSQGGLRNTGELFF	TRBV4-1	TRBJ2-2
CATSPYKNTEAFF	TRBV15	TRBJ1-1
CASRFTGYLSGNTIYF	TRBV28	TRBJ1-3
CASSLSGLTYEQYF	TRBV28	TRBJ2-7
CASSVDRGRSYNEQFF	TRBV13	TRBJ2-1
CAISESTSLAGDTDTQYF	TRBV10-3	TRBJ2-3
CAIKGDRESFSYEQYF	TRBV10-3	TRBJ2-7
CASRDRRGSNQPQHF	TRBV28	TRBJ1-5
CASSAEAEQFF	TRBV9	TRBJ2-1
CASSLIRGDTQYF	TRBV7-9	TRBJ2-3
CASSNPGRRSYNEQFF	TRBV5-1	TRBJ2-1
CASSVENRGHQFF	TRBV9	TRBJ2-1
CASSEERASNQPQHF	TRBV2	TRBJ1-5
CASSFAGSSYEQYF	TRBV28	TRBJ2-7
CASSAGQAYNEQFF	TRBV9	TRBJ2-1
CASSLGGNEQFF	TRBV5-1	TRBJ2-1
CASSPEGPRGRNEQFF	TRBV5-4	TRBJ2-1
CASSVQRGYNEQFF	TRBV2	TRBJ2-1
CASSSFIRDRGFWTEAFF	TRBV13	TRBJ1-1
CASSQDFYNEQFF	TRBV2	TRBJ2-1
CASSQVPGDAFF	TRBV14	TRBJ1-1
CASSLAGDAETQYF	TRBV27	TRBJ2-5
CATSRVLEGKAFF	TRBV15	TRBJ1-1
CASSVGQLSYEQYF	TRBV19	TRBJ2-7
CASSEWEWGRGNTIYF	TRBV25-1	TRBJ1-3
CASSVEAAPNEQFF	TRBV9	TRBJ2-1
CAISEGRQANTGELFF	TRBV10-3	TRBJ2-2
CASSESRFYSYEQYF	TRBV6-1	TRBJ2-7
CASSLILRGNKEAFF	TRBV28	TRBJ1-1
CASSAGGRGRFNSPLHF	TRBV9	TRBJ1-6
CASSVDTTWGELFF	TRBV9	TRBJ2-2
CASSPGSVVSNQPQHF	TRBV27	TRBJ1-5
CASSPPPGREEMNTIYF	TRBV7-2	TRBJ1-3
CASSWGRGALSGANVLTF	TRBV13	TRBJ2-6
CASSSLGGLNYGYTF	TRBV7-3	TRBJ1-2
CASSLDRTDTQYF	TRBV11-2	TRBJ2-3
CASRSSTGELFF	TRBV28	TRBJ2-2
CASKGALHWEPQHF	TRBV27	TRBJ1-5
CASSQEPSKNTGELFF	TRBV4-2	TRBJ2-2
CASSQRGYTEAFF	TRBV4-3	TRBJ1-1
CASSLATTSSYNEQFF	TRBV5-1	TRBJ2-1
CASSSPGLAGGRGEQFF	TRBV27	TRBJ2-1
CASRHSAGAPYEQYF	TRBV27	TRBJ2-7
CASSPSLGSYNEQFF	TRBV11-3	TRBJ2-1
CASSIDRLEQFF	TRBV7-2	TRBJ2-1
CASSRSHSGSSYNEQFF	TRBV7-8	TRBJ2-1
CASSISRGLAGGLEQFF	TRBV19	TRBJ2-1
CASRSRTGAGNEKLFF	TRBV5-1	TRBJ1-4
CASRDRVFNSPLHF	TRBV6-5	TRBJ1-6
CASSSGLAVTDTQYF	TRBV13	TRBJ2-3
CASSQDGMGNEKLFF	TRBV7-9	TRBJ1-4
CASSAQALNTGELFF	TRBV19	TRBJ2-2
CSVAARVVRKETQYF	TRBV29-1	TRBJ2-5